In its sample, the clone carrying this T cell receptor (beta chain) was seen many times. Its antigen is as yet unknown. Trimming cost V 3 bases and J 7 bases, with 15 bases left between them. The CDR3 consists of 14 residues. The germline V gene has CDR1 SEHNR and CDR2 FQNEAQ (reference sequence). The data originate from a study of human T cells and chemical hapten exposure. Study-wide findings and caveats: DPC sensitization left the count of TCRs above 1 in 1000 unchanged. While controls formed fewer of them, expanded TCRs formed significantly more large CDR3 similarity clusters.

For the library, individual cDNA molecules each received unique molecular identifiers. TCRdb re-called the RACE reads through MiXCR, storing one row per CDR3 protein. The sample includes 300,000 to 450,000 distinct CDR3 sequences, roughly 5.3% of them seen just once. Indicated time point: pre-sensitization, week 0. As for treatment: therapeutic diphenylcyclopropenone sensitization with weekly scalp DPC. The starting material, unfractionated whole blood, was used for total RNA extraction. The chain carries TRBV7-9 and TRBJ2-5; possible D gene TRBD2, 6 bases. The sequenced sample was whole blood, obtained in connection with sensitization to the hapten diphenylcyclopropenone (DPC). The TCR originated in a woman aged 45-59 years with alopecia areata. Some clones in this sample may be carry-over from other donors' samples. CDR3 DNA: TGTGCCAGCAGCTTGTCTGCGGGAATGGGGACCCAGTACTTC. Its protein product is CASSLSAGMGTQYF.